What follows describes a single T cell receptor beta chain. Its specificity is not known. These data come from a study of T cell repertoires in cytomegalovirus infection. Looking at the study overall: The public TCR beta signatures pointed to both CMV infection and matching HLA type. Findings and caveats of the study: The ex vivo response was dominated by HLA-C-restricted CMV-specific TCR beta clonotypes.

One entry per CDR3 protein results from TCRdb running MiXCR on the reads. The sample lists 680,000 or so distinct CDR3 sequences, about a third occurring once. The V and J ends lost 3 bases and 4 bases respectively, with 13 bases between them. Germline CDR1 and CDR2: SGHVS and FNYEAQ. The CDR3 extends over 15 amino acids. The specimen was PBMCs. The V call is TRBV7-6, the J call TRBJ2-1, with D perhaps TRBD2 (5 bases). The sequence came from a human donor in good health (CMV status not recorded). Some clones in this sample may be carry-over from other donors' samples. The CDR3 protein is CASSFASRTYNEQFF. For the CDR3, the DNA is TGTGCCAGCAGCTTTGCTAGCAGGACGTACAATGAGCAGTTCTTC.